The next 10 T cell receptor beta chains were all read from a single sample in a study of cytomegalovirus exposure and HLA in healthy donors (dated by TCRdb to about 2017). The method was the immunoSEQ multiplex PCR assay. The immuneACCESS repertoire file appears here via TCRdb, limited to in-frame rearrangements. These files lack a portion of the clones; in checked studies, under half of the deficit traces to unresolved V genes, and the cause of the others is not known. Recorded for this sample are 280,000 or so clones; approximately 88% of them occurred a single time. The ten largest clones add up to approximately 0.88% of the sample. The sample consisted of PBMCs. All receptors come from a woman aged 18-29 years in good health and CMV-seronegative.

The CDR3 sequence is CASSFTGTSKVIEQFF. The CDR3 nucleotides are TGTGCCAGCAGCTTTACCGGGACTAGTAAGGTCATTGAGCAGTTCTTC. J is TRBJ2-1 and V is TRBV5-6, with 8 bases identical to TRBD2. Germline trimming cut 2 bases from V and 9 bases from J; bases unmatched to any gene: 13. Germline V lookup: CDR1 SGHDT, CDR2 YYEEEE. CDR3 size: 16 residues. Based on the CDR3 plus reference TRBV5-6 and TRBJ2-1, the full variable domain is DAGVTQSPTHLIKTRGQQVTLRCSPKSGHDTVSWYQQALGQGPQFIFQYYEEEERQRGNFPDRFSGHQFPNYSSELNVNALLLGDSALYLCASSFTGTSKVIEQFFGPGTRLTVL.

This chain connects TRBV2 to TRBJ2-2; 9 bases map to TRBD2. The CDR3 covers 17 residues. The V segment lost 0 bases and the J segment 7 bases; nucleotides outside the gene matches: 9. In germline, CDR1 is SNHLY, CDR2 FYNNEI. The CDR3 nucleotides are TGTGCCAGCAGTGAAGCGTCAGCGGGAGGCATTTACGGGGAGCTGTTTTTT. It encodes CASSEASAGGIYGELFF.

This CDR3 reads CASSSGQVEQYF. The CDR3 DNA follows: TGTGCCAGCAGCTCGGGACAGGTCGAGCAGTACTTC. The rearrangement links TRBV7-6 to TRBJ2-7; 8 nucleotides line up with TRBD1. This CDR3 is built from 12 residues. J lost 6 bases, V lost 4 bases, and 2 bases had no gene match. The germline CDR1 and CDR2 sequences are SGHVS and FNYEAQ.

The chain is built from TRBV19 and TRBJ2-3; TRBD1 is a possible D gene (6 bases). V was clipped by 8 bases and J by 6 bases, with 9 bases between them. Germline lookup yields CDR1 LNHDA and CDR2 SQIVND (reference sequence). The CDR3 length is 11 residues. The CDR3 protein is CASGTRDTQYF. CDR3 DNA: TGTGCCAGTGGGACACGGGATACGCAGTATTTT. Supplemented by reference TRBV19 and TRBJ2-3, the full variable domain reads DGGITQSPKYLFRKEGQNVTLSCEQNLNHDAMYWYRQDPGQGLRLIYYSQIVNDFQKGDIAEGYSVSREKKESFPLTVTSAQKNPTAFYLCASGTRDTQYFGPGTRLTVL.

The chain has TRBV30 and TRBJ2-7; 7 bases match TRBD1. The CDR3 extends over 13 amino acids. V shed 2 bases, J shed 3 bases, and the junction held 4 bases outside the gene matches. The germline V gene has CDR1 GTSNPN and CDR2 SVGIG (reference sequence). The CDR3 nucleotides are TGTGCCTGGAGTAGGGACAGAAACTACGAGCAGTACTTC. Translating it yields CAWSRDRNYEQYF.

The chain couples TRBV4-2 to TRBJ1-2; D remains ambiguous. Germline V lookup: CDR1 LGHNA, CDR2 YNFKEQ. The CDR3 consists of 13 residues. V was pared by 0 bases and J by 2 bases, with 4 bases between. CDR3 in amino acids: CASSQDSNYGYTF. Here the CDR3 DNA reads TGTGCCAGCAGCCAAGATAGCAACTATGGCTACACCTTC.

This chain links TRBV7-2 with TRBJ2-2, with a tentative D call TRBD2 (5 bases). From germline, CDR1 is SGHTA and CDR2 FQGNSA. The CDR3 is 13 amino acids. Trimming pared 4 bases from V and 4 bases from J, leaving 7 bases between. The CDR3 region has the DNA TGTGCCAGCAGCTCGGCGGGCACCGGGGAGCTGTTTTTT. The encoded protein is CASSSAGTGELFF.

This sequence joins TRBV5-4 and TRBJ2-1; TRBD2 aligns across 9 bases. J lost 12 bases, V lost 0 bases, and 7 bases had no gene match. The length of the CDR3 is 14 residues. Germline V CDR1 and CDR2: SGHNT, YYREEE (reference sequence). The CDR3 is CASSLVGSGSWQFF. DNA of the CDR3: TGTGCCAGCAGCTTGGTAGGTAGCGGGAGTTGGCAGTTCTTC.

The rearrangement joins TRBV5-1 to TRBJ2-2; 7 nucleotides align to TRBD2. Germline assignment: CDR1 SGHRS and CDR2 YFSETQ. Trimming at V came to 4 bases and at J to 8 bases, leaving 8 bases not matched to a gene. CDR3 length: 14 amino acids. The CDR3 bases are TGCGCCAGCAGCACCACGTCGGGAGGTGGGGAGCTGTTTTTT. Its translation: CASSTTSGGGELFF.

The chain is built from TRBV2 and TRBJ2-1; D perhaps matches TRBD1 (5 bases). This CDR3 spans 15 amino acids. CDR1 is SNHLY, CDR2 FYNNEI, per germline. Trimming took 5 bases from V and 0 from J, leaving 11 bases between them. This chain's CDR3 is CASSRDRSSYNEQFF. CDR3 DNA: TGTGCCAGCAGTAGAGACAGAAGCTCCTACAATGAGCAGTTCTTC.